These 22 T cell receptor beta chains came from one sample sequenced in a study of blood T cell repertoires in COVID-19. Sequencing used immunoSEQ multiplex PCR; TCRdb keeps in-frame clones, though not all of them. This table has 90,000 or so clones, around 85% appearing once. The sample consisted of peripheral blood. Receptors were obtained from a woman in her fifties or sixties with COVID-19, enrolled during active disease.

J is TRBJ2-7 and V is TRBV6-5; 11 positions agree with TRBD2. The V gene end was trimmed by 4 bases and the J gene end by 4 bases; junction bases not matched to a gene: 6. CDR1 is MNHEY and CDR2 is SVGAGI in the germline V gene. The CDR3 covers 15 residues. In DNA, the CDR3 is TGTGCCAGCAGTTCCGCGACTAGCGGGGTTTACGAGCAGTACTTC. Translated, it gives CASSSATSGVYEQYF.

This CDR3 reads CASSAGQGSKGYTF. In nucleotides, the CDR3 is TGTGCCAGCAGCGCCGGACAGGGGTCGAAGGGCTACACCTTC. The chain has TRBV7-2 and TRBJ1-2; 9 nucleotides align to TRBD1. Germline trimming cut 5 bases from V and 8 bases from J; bases unmatched to any gene: 9. This CDR3 comprises 14 residues. CDR1 is SGHTA and CDR2 is FQGNSA in the germline V gene.

The chain carries TRBV5-1 and TRBJ2-1, with D possibly TRBD2 on 6 matching bases. With 0 bases removed from V and 9 bases from J, the gap between germline ends came to 13 bases. Germline values: CDR1 SGHRS, CDR2 YFSETQ. CDR3 length equals 14 residues. The CDR3 here is CASSLGTLGGEQFF. CDR3 coding DNA: TGCGCCAGCAGCTTGGGGACCCTGGGGGGTGAGCAGTTCTTC. Looking up the rest from reference TRBV5-1 and TRBJ2-1 gives the full variable domain: KAGVTQTPRYLIKTRGQQVTLSCSPISGHRSVSWYQQTPGQGLQFLFEYFSETQRNKGNFPGRFSGRQFSNSRSEMNVSTLELGDSALYLCASSLGTLGGEQFFGPGTRLTVL.

The chain has TRBV6-6 and TRBJ2-7; 7 nucleotides agree with TRBD1. The CDR3 is 13 residues long. After removal of 6 bases from V and 2 bases from J, the junction contained 4 bases not matched to a gene. The germline CDR1 and CDR2 sequences are MNHNY and SVGAGI (reference sequence). The CDR3 protein is CASSQGQPYEQYF. For the CDR3, the DNA is TGTGCCAGCAGCCAGGGACAGCCCTACGAGCAGTACTTC.

V is TRBV5-1 and J is TRBJ2-7; D gene unclear. Trimming shortened V by 3 bases and J by 3 bases, and 10 bases separated the two germline ends. CDR1 and CDR2 (germline): SGHRS, YFSETQ. This CDR3 contains 13 residues. CDR3 bases: TGCGCCAGCAGCTCCCTCCACGGCTACGAGCAGTACTTC. Amino acid sequence: CASSSLHGYEQYF.

The chain links TRBV9 to TRBJ1-1; 10 positions match TRBD1. With 3 bases clipped from V and 3 bases from J, the junction kept 5 bases outside the gene matches. CDR1 is SGDLS, CDR2 YYNGEE, per germline. This CDR3 region has 15 residues. CDR3 sequence: CASSAQGQGYTEAFF. The CDR3 coding sequence is TGTGCCAGCAGCGCTCAGGGACAGGGGTACACTGAAGCTTTCTTT.

V gene TRBV7-2 combines with J gene TRBJ2-3; D perhaps matches TRBD1 (6 bases). This CDR3 has 15 amino acids. Germline CDR1 is SGHTA and CDR2 is FQGNSA. V shed 5 bases and J shed 4 bases, with 16 bases lying between them. DNA for the CDR3: TGTGCCAGCAGCCTAGGACAGTTCGAGGCAGATACGCAGTATTTT. Its translation is CASSLGQFEADTQYF. The full variable domain, in which reference TRBV7-2 and TRBJ2-3 provide the parts outside the CDR3, is GAGVSQSPSNKVTEKGKDVELRCDPISGHTALYWYRQSLGQGLEFLIYFQGNSAPDKSGLPSDRFSAERTGGSVSTLTIQRTQQEDSAVYLCASSLGQFEADTQYFGPGTRLTVL.

V usage is TRBV28 and J usage is TRBJ1-1, with a weak D call TRBD1 (6 bases). Trimming removed 4 bases at V and 3 bases at J, with 15 bases between. Germline V lookup: CDR1 MDHEN, CDR2 SYDVKM. The CDR3 has 15 amino acids. CDR3 sequence reads: CASSSVWSGDTEAFF. The CDR3 DNA sequence: TGTGCCAGCAGTTCCGTCTGGTCAGGGGACACTGAAGCTTTCTTT.

J is TRBJ2-3 and V is TRBV5-6; 8 nucleotides match TRBD2. The CDR3 totals 15 residues. The germline CDR1 and CDR2 sequences are SGHDT and YYEEEE. V dropped 4 bases and J dropped 2; count of bases not matched to a gene: 6. DNA of the CDR3: TGTGCCAGCAGCCGGGGACTAGTCCCCACAGATACGCAGTATTTT. Its protein product is CASSRGLVPTDTQYF.

The table lists this clone with a count of one. This chain uses TRBV19 with TRBJ1-5; the match to TRBD1 covers 7 bases. The J segment lost 7 bases and the V segment lost 6 bases, leaving 9 bases of the junction unmatched. The germline V gene has CDR1 LNHDA and CDR2 SQIVND (reference sequence). This CDR3 comprises 14 residues. CDR3 DNA sequence: TGTGCCAGTAGGTTTCAGGGGGATGGACAGCCCCAGCATTTT. The encoded protein is CASRFQGDGQPQHF.

The chain recombines TRBV19 with TRBJ1-4; 12 bases map to TRBD1. Germline values: CDR1 LNHDA, CDR2 SQIVND (reference sequence). V lost 6 bases to trimming and J lost 3 bases; unmatched junction nucleotides: 8. The CDR3 loop spans 17 amino acids. The CDR3 coding sequence is TGTGCCAGTAGCACCGGGACAGGGGGCTTCCCTAATGAAAAACTGTTTTTT. The encoded protein is CASSTGTGGFPNEKLFF.

This chain uses TRBV2 with TRBJ2-7, with TRBD2 identical over 8 bases. V shed 11 bases, J shed 2 bases, and the junction held 11 bases outside the gene matches. Germline V gene sequence: CDR1 SNHLY, CDR2 FYNNEI. The CDR3 has 14 amino acids. Here the CDR3 DNA reads TGTGCCTCGGGAGGGGGGGCGATCCCCTACGAGCAGTACTTC. This sequence encodes CASGGGAIPYEQYF.

The gene calls are TRBV7-2 and TRBJ1-2; D is undetermined. This CDR3 has 15 amino acids. Germline assignment: CDR1 SGHTA and CDR2 FQGNSA. V was trimmed by 2 bases and J by 0 bases, leaving 10 bases between them. The CDR3 DNA reads TGTGCCAGCAGCTTACAGGCAGCAGCTAACTATGGCTACACCTTC. Translating it yields CASSLQAAANYGYTF.

V usage is TRBV19 and J usage is TRBJ1-1; D not certain. Trimming left V 6 bases short and J 3 bases short, with 11 bases between. The CDR3 covers 13 residues. Germline CDR1 and CDR2: LNHDA and SQIVND (reference sequence). The CDR3 spells CASRITRDTEAFF. CDR3 DNA sequence: TGTGCCAGTAGGATAACACGGGACACTGAAGCTTTCTTT.

This rearrangement joins TRBV18 to TRBJ1-5, with D unresolved. Looked up from germline, CDR1 is KGHSH and CDR2 is LQKENI. This CDR3 comprises 13 residues. V was pared by 6 bases and J by 4 bases, with 10 bases between. CDR3 residues: CASSHRDNQPQHF. The CDR3, as DNA: TGTGCCAGCTCGCACAGAGATAATCAGCCCCAGCATTTT. The full variable domain, its missing parts supplied by reference TRBV18 and TRBJ1-5, is NAGVMQNPRHLVRRRGQEARLRCSPMKGHSHVYWYRQLPEEGLKFMVYLQKENIIDESGMPKERFSAEFPKEGPSILRIQQVVRGDSAAYFCASSHRDNQPQHFGDGTRLSIL.

The J gene is TRBJ2-7, the V gene TRBV5-7, with D tentatively TRBD1 (6 bases). TRBV5-7 is filed as an ORF, its function uncertain. The CDR3 spans 15 residues. Deletions cut 8 bases from V and 3 bases from J, with 21 bases between. CDR3 coding DNA: TGTGCCAGAGTGACGGAGGCAGGGGTTAGCTACGAGCAGTACTTC. Translation: CARVTEAGVSYEQYF.

The V call is TRBV23-1, the J call TRBJ1-4; a weak D match, TRBD1 (6 bases). TRBV23-1 is annotated as an ORF whose role is uncertain. The CDR3 runs to 15 residues. The V and J ends lost 3 bases and 8 bases respectively, with 16 bases between them. The DNA for the CDR3 is TGCGCCAGCAGTCATTGGGGGCCGACGGGAGAAAAACTGTTTTTT. Protein: CASSHWGPTGEKLFF.

The chain has TRBV4-3 and TRBJ1-4; 7 bases are a match to TRBD1. V shed 5 bases, J shed 0 bases, and the junction held 9 bases outside the gene matches. CDR3 length equals 17 residues. Germline V gene data show CDR1 as LGHNA and CDR2 as YSLEER. CDR3 in DNA: TGCGCCAGCAGCTCTCGGGACAGCTCTGCAACTAATGAAAAACTGTTTTTT. This encodes CASSSRDSSATNEKLFF.

This clone was picked up a small number of times. V usage is TRBV7-9 and J usage is TRBJ1-1, with TRBD1 matching 7 bases. The CDR3 has 12 residues. The V segment lost 9 bases and the J segment 7 bases; nucleotides outside the gene matches: 8. Looked up from germline, CDR1 is SEHNR and CDR2 is FQNEAQ (reference sequence). The CDR3 protein is CASRQGRGEAFF. CDR3 DNA sequence: TGTGCCAGTCGACAGGGAAGAGGTGAAGCTTTCTTT. The whole variable domain, filled in from reference TRBV7-9 and TRBJ1-1, reads DTGVSQNPRHKITKRGQNVTFRCDPISEHNRLYWYRQTLGQGPEFLTYFQNEAQLEKSRLLSDRFSAERPKGSFSTLEIQRTEQGDSAMYLCASRQGRGEAFFGQGTRLTVV.

The chain combines TRBV2 with TRBJ1-2, with a possible D match to TRBD1 (5 bases). Per the germline V gene, CDR1 is SNHLY and CDR2 is FYNNEI. V lost 6 bases and J lost 13, with 15 bases in between. This CDR3 is built from 11 residues. The CDR3 spells CASSPRVDLTF. The DNA of the CDR3 is TGTGCCAGCAGCCCCAGGGTAGATCTCACCTTC.

The V call is TRBV28, the J call TRBJ1-5, with D perhaps TRBD1 (5 bases). The CDR3 totals 18 residues. The germline V gene encodes CDR1 MDHEN and CDR2 SYDVKM. Trimming left V 2 bases short and J 3 bases short, with 20 bases between. For the CDR3, the DNA is TGTGCCAGCAGTTTAAGCTTCGGTCTAGGGACTCTCAATCAGCCCCAGCATTTT. It specifies CASSLSFGLGTLNQPQHF.

V is TRBV12-3 or TRBV12-4 and J is TRBJ1-1, with D possibly TRBD1 on 6 matching bases. This CDR3 comprises 13 residues. V was clipped by 6 bases and J by 8 bases, with 16 bases between them. CDR3 sequence: CASSSFQGTEAFF. In nucleotides, the CDR3 is TGTGCCAGCAGCTCATTCCAGGGGACAGAAGCTTTCTTT.